This T cell receptor (beta chain) was sequenced for a study of cytomegalovirus exposure and HLA in healthy donors. Across the study: From 150 million to 200 million T cells, an earlier analysis saw roughly 120 million unique TCR beta sequences.

The germline V gene encodes CDR1 SGDLS and CDR2 YYNGEE. The CDR3 contains 12 residues. Trimming at V came to 3 bases and at J to 8 bases, leaving 4 bases not matched to a gene. General study results and limits: Researchers catalogued 150 or so TCR beta chains as cytomegalovirus-associated.

Points on this clone: Its antigen remains unidentified.

A multiplex PCR was run with 60 Vbeta primers and 13 Jbeta primers. Authors' processing steps: In a later analysis, roughly 11 million of 65 million to 90 million unique beta chains occurred in at least two donors. TCRdb's copy holds only in-frame clones and misses some; the assay was immunoSEQ multiplex PCR. That table is the source of V, J and clone size, and D and trimming were worked out from the DNA. The data show just under 250,000 clones, about 80% seen once. The J gene is TRBJ1-2, the V gene TRBV9; 7 bases are shared with TRBD1. Source material: PBMCs. The sequence was obtained from a woman between 35 and 50 years old in good health and CMV-seropositive. The CDR3 reads CASSETGSGYTF. CDR3 sequence (DNA): TGTGCCAGCAGCGAGACAGGGAGCGGCTACACCTTC.